Below are 5 T cell receptor beta chains sequenced from a single sample in a study of T-cell reconstitution after alpha-beta-depleted transplantation in children (dated by TCRdb to the mid-2010s). The library was generated by PCR. Sequencing used an Illumina HiSeq 2500. TCR library preparation used molecular barcoding, with unique molecular identifiers applied to normalize quantification of the TCRbeta repertoire. Starting from the raw public reads, TCRdb applied fastp trimming at Q25, assembled clones with MiXCR and retained in-frame beta chains. Rows with one shared CDR3 protein collapse into an entry with the most common genes and DNA. This sample comprises roughly 89,000 distinct CDR3 sequences, roughly an eighth of them detected only once. The ten largest clones add up to approximately 15% of the sample. Material: PBMCs from the stem cell graft donor, obtained from the stem cell graft. These receptors were obtained from a human donor who donated a stem cell graft to a child with inherited bone marrow failure.

This sequence joins TRBV29-1 and TRBJ2-7, with D perhaps TRBD2 (5 bases). The V end was cut by 7 bases, the J end by 6 bases, with 13 bases between. The CDR3 loop spans 11 amino acids. Looked up from germline, CDR1 is SQVTM and CDR2 is ANQGSEA. The CDR3 nucleotides are TGCAGCGGGAGGTCAGGTGGCGAGCAGTACTTC. Amino acids: CSGRSGGEQYF.

This clonotype has at least ten counts. This chain connects TRBV2 to TRBJ2-6; D might be TRBD2 (5 bases). The CDR3 is 15 residues long. V was clipped by 6 bases and J by 2 bases, with 11 bases between them. Looked up from germline, CDR1 is SNHLY and CDR2 is FYNNEI. In DNA, the CDR3 is TGTGCCAGCAGAGTCCCGGGAACTGGGGCCAACGTCCTGACTTTC. This codes for CASRVPGTGANVLTF.

In its sample, this clonotype was seen many times. V is TRBV4-2 and J is TRBJ2-5; the match to TRBD1 covers 7 bases. The trim removed 4 bases at V and 5 bases at J, leaving 10 bases unmatched. CDR1 is LGHNA, CDR2 YNFKEQ, per germline. This CDR3 has 15 residues. CDR3: CASSRQNRGQETQYF. The CDR3 bases are TGTGCCAGCAGCCGACAGAACAGGGGCCAGGAGACCCAGTACTTC.

The rearrangement uses TRBV19 and TRBJ2-1; 11 bases map to TRBD2. The CDR3 is 15 residues long. The V gene's germline CDR1 is LNHDA and CDR2 SQIVND (reference sequence). The junction had 1 base not matched to a gene; V was cut back by 3 bases and J by 3 bases. This CDR3 is CASSMGTSGYNEQFF. The CDR3 region has the DNA TGTGCCAGTAGTATGGGGACTAGCGGCTACAATGAGCAGTTCTTC.

This clonotype has a handful of counts. The chain employs TRBV27 and TRBJ1-4; perhaps TRBD1 as D (5 bases). Germline V CDR1 and CDR2: MNHEY, SMNVEV (reference sequence). V was trimmed by 5 bases and J by 8 bases, leaving 12 bases between them. The CDR3 covers 13 residues. CDR3 sequence reads: CASSRLRGEKLFF. CDR3 nucleotide sequence: TGTGCCAGCAGTCGCCTCCGGGGCGAAAAACTGTTTTTT. The whole variable domain, remainder taken from reference TRBV27 and TRBJ1-4, is EAQVTQNPRYLITVTGKKLTVTCSQNMNHEYMSWYRQDPGLGLRQIYYSMNVEVTDKGDVPEGYKVSRKEKRNFPLILESPSPNQTSLYFCASSRLRGEKLFFGSGTQLSVL.